This T cell receptor beta chain was captured in a study of cytomegalovirus exposure and HLA in healthy donors (TCRdb year 2017). Context from the whole study: An earlier analysis of approximately 640 of the donors reported approximately 290 Gb of sequence data and 117 million unique TCR beta sequences from about 200 million T cells. Around 330 gigabases of sequencing data and approximately 91 million unique TCR sequences made up an early release that covered several hundred HLA-typed donors. Of the approximately 400 genotyped donors, 80% to 90% were placed in the genetic ancestry cluster associated with self-reported Caucasian donors. The study was designed to test whether signatures of past pathogen exposure could be identified by cataloging public T cell receptors. The T cell repertoires of under 700 subjects were profiled by immunosequencing and related to cytomegalovirus serostatus. Besides the first cohort of roughly 660 subjects, a separate validation cohort made up of 120 or so different subjects was used. To predict cytomegalovirus infection status, the study brought together high-throughput TCR immunosequencing, statistical association of individual TCRs with disease status, and machine learning. In a later analysis, previously published TCR beta repertoires from roughly 710 donors were re-analyzed and high-resolution HLA genotyping was added so that TCR occurrence patterns could be studied. In the later analysis, no new phenotypic data were used to find candidate immune exposures; instead, reliance was placed on TCR beta sequences and their occurrence across donors. To decide whether each TCR beta V gene segment behaved as functional or pseudogenic, an earlier analysis of some 580 of the donors relied on high-throughput TCR beta sequencing. Donor age, sex, ethnicity and CMV serostatus were compiled together with the repertoire data. In a later genetic analysis, genome-wide SNP genotypes for about three fifths of the roughly 670 donors were used, and that subset was treated as a discovery cohort. Every discovery cohort repertoire had been produced on one sequencing platform. HLA typing covered class I and class II loci at four-digit resolution. Typing coverage varied by locus: 629-630 donors for A, B, C, DRB1 and DQB1; approximately 500 for DQA1; over 600 for DPA1; more than 450 for DPB1. Four to six DR-DQ haplotypes were handled as single units for association and clustering, since linkage in the cohort was strong. Across around 400 genotyped donors of the cohort, an average of about 250,000 unique TCR beta nucleotide sequences per donor were sequenced, and about a sixth of those sequences were non-productive.

Via the germline V gene, CDR1 is SGHTA and CDR2 FQGNSA. The CDR3 goes from the cysteine to the phenylalanine over 15 residues. Only the CDR3 region is kept as DNA, spanning 45 bases read in frame from base 1. Trimming removed 1 base from V and 6 bases from J, leaving 13 bases between the germline ends. Points on this clone: Its antigen remains unidentified. Base qualities are not provided; no much larger clone lies one nucleotide away. The sample holds other DNA sequences that translate to the same CDR3.

In total, just over 650 healthy bone marrow donors made up the cohort. At the time of sampling, every cohort member was nominally healthy, though immune exposures that went unrecorded were likely present. The donor was CMV seropositive and belonged to the group of 250 to 300 seropositive cohort members. A peripheral blood sample was collected from each donor, and TCR beta sequencing was performed on peripheral blood mononuclear cells. Genomic DNA extraction from the blood cell samples was performed with the Qiagen DNeasy Blood Extraction Kit. General conclusions and limits of the study: The study listed 150 to 200 TCR beta chains as associated with cytomegalovirus. The authors suggested that the approach could potentially be extended to other disease states and immunological phenotypes. According to a later genetic analysis, donors in an Asian-associated ancestry cluster had fewer N-insertions in productive TCRs than the approximately 650-donor mean. HLA typing was unavailable for some donors at each locus, so association tests used only the typed subset. A later analysis found that most CMV-associated TCR beta chains appeared HLA-restricted, with HLA associations seemingly driven largely by CMV exposure. Presence/absence analyses assumed roughly uniform sequencing depth across donors, an assumption that may not hold. A later analysis found that HLA-associated TCR beta chains were more clonally expanded and had lower generation probabilities than equally common non-associated chains. Because the 87-base-pair reads could not distinguish some IMGT-functional V segments, including TRBV6-2 and TRBV6-3, those segments were excluded. The classifier was reported to diagnose cytomegalovirus status with high specificity and sensitivity in both the original cohort and the validation cohort. A few of the identified cytomegalovirus-associated TCR beta chains were confirmed in vitro to be specific for cytomegalovirus antigens. According to a later analysis, TCR association rates differed among HLA loci, with DRB1 alleles showing the most associated TCRs and HLA-C alleles showing the fewest. Linkage disequilibrium might explain the correlated functional status among segregating V segments, but an unknown experimental factor could not be ruled out. The earlier analysis of approximately 540 of the donors excluded approximately 15 rarely observed V segments, including chromosome 9 orphons, because counts were too low. Several of the top co-occurrence clusters appeared to be linked to parvovirus B19, influenza, CMV and Epstein-Barr virus, according to a later analysis. In this cohort, only TCR beta chains were sequenced, and detectable features were limited by the absence of alpha or paired-chain data. Most TCR sequences were observed very rarely across donors, whereas some public TCRs were present in many individuals. In an earlier analysis of about 550 of the donors, most TCR beta V segments were observed in productive rearrangements about 90% or about 30% of the time, broadly matching IMGT annotations. The sequencing pipeline was judged likely to have produced a cluster of highly shared sequence variants as a technical artifact. Immune exposure information for the cohort was limited to CMV serostatus. In a later analysis, about 16,000 TCR beta sequences were associated with specific HLA alleles at a false discovery rate of 0.05. Strong co-occurrence of HLA alleles, especially DR and DQ, made assigning TCR associations to individual alleles difficult. V-gene and J-gene trimming of TCR beta chains was associated with a missense DCLRE1C variant in a later genetic analysis, and the association was replicated in an independent cohort. A further reported finding was that TCR beta sequences accurately predicted the HLA-A and HLA-B alleles for most subjects in the first cohort.

Library generation was performed with the immunoSEQ multiplex PCR assay. For the multiplex PCR, a mixture combining 60 forward primers for TCR Vbeta segments and 13 reverse primers for TCR Jbeta segments was used. The CDR3 region of rearranged TCR beta genes was amplified from genomic DNA with a multiplex PCR assay. The Illumina HiSeq System was used to sequence the amplified TCR beta libraries as 87-base-pair reads. As for the authors' bioinformatics: A later analysis tallied roughly 76 million unique TCR beta chains across the 700 or so repertoires, and around 10 million of those chains were shared by two or more donors. To remove PCR and sequencing errors, raw reads were error-corrected and collapsed into unique sequences using a nearest-neighbor algorithm that merged closely related sequences. V, D and J gene segments were assigned by aligning CDR3 sequences to IMGT reference sequences. For a sequence to be retained, a match of at least six nucleotides to both a V gene segment and a J gene segment was required. A rearrangement counted as productive if the CDR3 had no stop codons and remained in frame with V and J, and every other rearrangement counted as non-productive. Following IMGT convention, CDR3 was defined as the stretch from the second conserved V-encoded cysteine up to the conserved J-encoded phenylalanine. In an earlier analysis of around 640 of the donors, sequences lacking an unambiguous match to a single V gene segment were excluded. In an earlier analysis of almost 600 of the donors, a V segment was called functional when productive rearrangements were above 56.7%, and segregating when the standard deviation between donors exceeded 5%. A statistical classification framework was developed to diagnose cytomegalovirus status using the catalog of TCR beta chain sequences. A later analysis assigned V and J genes by comparing TCR nucleotide sequences with IMGT/GENE-DB human TR gene sequences. In a later analysis, CDR3 sequences and most-parsimonious VDJ recombination scenarios were assigned using the TCRdist pipeline. A later analysis defined each TCR beta chain by its CDR3 amino acid sequence plus V-gene family, and excluded reads lacking a unique V-gene family. A later analysis removed over 500 highly shared, low-generation-probability nucleotide sequences to deal with suspected cross-contamination and a sequencing artifact. In a later analysis, a clonal expansion index was calculated for each public chain from normalized within-repertoire ranks of inferred template counts. In a later analysis, generation probabilities were computed using a VDJ recombination model fitted to out-of-frame rearrangements, and the results were checked against IGoR. In a later analysis, TCR-TCR, TCR-HLA and TCR-CMV co-occurrence was scored with hypergeometric tests, and a repertoire-size bias correction was applied to TCR pairs. To estimate false discovery rates, a later analysis permuted the HLA or CMV assignments 20 times. In a later analysis, co-occurring TCRs were grouped using DBSCAN, and TCRdist sequence similarity was added for clustering within HLA-allele-positive subsets. Co-occurrence clustering excluded repertoires with fewer than 30,000 or more than 120,000 public chains, plus five with anomalous nucleotide sharing. TCRdb re-hosts the immuneACCESS table, in-frame sequences only. Its copies lack some clones; in the studies checked, an unresolved V gene accounts for under half of them, and the cause for the rest is not known. D and trimming were read from the DNA, whereas the V and J calls and clone size are those reported in that table. The sample has over 200,000 clones on record, about four fifths of them singletons. The biggest ten clones account for approximately 5.3% of the sample.

This chain is built from TRBV7-2 and TRBJ1-5, with TRBD1 tentatively as D gene (5 bases match). The sample taken for sequencing was PBMCs. The receptor's source is a woman aged 40 to 50 in good health and CMV-seropositive. The CDR3 protein sequence reads: CASSLGGQGGQPQHF. The nucleotide sequence reads as follows: TGTGCCAGCAGCTTAGGAGGGCAGGGAGGTCAGCCCCAGCATTTT.